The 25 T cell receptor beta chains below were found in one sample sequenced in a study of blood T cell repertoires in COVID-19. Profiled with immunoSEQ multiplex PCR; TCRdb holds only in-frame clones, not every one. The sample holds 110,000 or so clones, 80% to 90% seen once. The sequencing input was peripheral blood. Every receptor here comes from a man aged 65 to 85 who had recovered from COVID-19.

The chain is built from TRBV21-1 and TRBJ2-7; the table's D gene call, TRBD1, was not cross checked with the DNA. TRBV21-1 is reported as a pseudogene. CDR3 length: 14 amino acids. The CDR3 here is CASSENDTLSEQYF. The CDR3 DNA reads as TGTGCCAGCAGCGAAAATGACACTTTAAGCGAGCAGTACTTC.

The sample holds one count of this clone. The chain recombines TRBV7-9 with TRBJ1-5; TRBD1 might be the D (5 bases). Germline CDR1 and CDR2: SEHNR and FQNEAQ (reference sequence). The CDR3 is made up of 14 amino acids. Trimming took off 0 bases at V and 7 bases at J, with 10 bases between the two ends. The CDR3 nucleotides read TGTGCCAGCAGCTTAGCGGGGGGGGGACAGCCCCAGCATTTT. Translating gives CASSLAGGGQPQHF.

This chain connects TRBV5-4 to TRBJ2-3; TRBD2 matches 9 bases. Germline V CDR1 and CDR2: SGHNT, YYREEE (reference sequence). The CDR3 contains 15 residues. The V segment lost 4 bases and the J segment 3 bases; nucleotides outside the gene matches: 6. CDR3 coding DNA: TGTGCCAGCAGCCCCTCTAGCGGGATGACAGATACGCAGTATTTT. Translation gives CASSPSSGMTDTQYF.

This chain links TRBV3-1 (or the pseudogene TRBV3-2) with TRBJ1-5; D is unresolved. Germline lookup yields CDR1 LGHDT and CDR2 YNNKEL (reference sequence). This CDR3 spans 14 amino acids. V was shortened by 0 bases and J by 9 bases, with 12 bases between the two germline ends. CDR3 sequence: CASSQDWGARPQHF. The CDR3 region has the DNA TGTGCCAGCAGCCAAGATTGGGGAGCTCGGCCCCAGCATTTT.

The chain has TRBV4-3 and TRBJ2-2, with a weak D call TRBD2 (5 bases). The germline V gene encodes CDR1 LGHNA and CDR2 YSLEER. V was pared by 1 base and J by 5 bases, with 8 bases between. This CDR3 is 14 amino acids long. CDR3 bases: TGCGCCAGCAGCCAAGGGCCGGGGACCGGGGAGCTGTTTTTT. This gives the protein CASSQGPGTGELFF.

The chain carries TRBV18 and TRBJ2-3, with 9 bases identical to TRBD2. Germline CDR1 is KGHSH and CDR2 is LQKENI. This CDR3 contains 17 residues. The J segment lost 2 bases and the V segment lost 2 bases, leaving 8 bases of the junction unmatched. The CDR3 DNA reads TGTGCCAGCTCACCAAACCGACTAGCGGCTTACACAGATACGCAGTATTTT. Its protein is CASSPNRLAAYTDTQYF. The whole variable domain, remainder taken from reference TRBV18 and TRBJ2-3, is NAGVMQNPRHLVRRRGQEARLRCSPMKGHSHVYWYRQLPEEGLKFMVYLQKENIIDESGMPKERFSAEFPKEGPSILRIQQVVRGDSAAYFCASSPNRLAAYTDTQYFGPGTRLTVL.

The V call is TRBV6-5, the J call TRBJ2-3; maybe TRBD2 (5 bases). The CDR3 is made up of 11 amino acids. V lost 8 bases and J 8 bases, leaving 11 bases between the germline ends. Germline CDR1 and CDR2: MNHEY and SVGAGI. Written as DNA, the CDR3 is TGTGCCAGCTCCCCCAGCGGTACGCAGTATTTT. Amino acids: CASSPSGTQYF.

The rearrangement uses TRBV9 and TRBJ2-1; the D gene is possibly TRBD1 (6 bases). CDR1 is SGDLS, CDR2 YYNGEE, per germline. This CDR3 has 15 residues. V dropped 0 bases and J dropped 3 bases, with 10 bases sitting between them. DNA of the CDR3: TGTGCCAGCAGCGTAGACAGGGAAATCTACAATGAGCAGTTCTTC. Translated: CASSVDREIYNEQFF. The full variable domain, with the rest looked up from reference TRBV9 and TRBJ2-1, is DSGVTQTPKHLITATGQRVTLRCSPRSGDLSVYWYQQSLDQGLQFLIQYYNGEERAKGNILERFSAQQFPDLHSELNLSSLELGDSALYFCASSVDREIYNEQFFGPGTRLTVL.

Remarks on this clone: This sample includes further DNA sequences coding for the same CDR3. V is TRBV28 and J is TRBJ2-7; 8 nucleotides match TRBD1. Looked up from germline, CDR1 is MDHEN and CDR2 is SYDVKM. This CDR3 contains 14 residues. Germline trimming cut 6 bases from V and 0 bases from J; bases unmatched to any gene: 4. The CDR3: CASSGGQGSYEQYF. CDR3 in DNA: TGTGCCAGCAGCGGCGGACAGGGCTCCTACGAGCAGTACTTC.

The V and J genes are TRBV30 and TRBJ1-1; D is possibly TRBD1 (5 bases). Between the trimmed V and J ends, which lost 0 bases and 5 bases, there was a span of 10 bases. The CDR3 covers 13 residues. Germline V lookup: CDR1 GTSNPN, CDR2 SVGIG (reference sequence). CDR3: CAWSVAGVTEAFF. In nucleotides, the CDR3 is TGTGCCTGGAGTGTGGCGGGGGTAACTGAAGCTTTCTTT.

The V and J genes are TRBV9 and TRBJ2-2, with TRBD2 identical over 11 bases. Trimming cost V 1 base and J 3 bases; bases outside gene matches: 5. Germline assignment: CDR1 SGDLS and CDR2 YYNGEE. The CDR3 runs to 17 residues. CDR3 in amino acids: CASSVSLAGGHTGELFF. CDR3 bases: TGTGCCAGCAGCGTATCGCTAGCGGGAGGCCACACCGGGGAGCTGTTTTTT.

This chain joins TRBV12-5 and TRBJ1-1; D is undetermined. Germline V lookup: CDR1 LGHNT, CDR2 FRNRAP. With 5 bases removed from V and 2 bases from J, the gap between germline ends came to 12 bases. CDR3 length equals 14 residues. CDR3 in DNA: TGTGCTAGTGGTCTTCGGACTGACAACACTGAAGCTTTCTTT. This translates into CASGLRTDNTEAFF. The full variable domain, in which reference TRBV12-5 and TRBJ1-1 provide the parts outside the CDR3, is DARVTQTPRHKVTEMGQEVTMRCQPILGHNTVFWYRQTMMQGLELLAYFRNRAPLDDSGMPKDRFSAEMPDATLATLKIQPSEPRDSAVYFCASGLRTDNTEAFFGQGTRLTVV.

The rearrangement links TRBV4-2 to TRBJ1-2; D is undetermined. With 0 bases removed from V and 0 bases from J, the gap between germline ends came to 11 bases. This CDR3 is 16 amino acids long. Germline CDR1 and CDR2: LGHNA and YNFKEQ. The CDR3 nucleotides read TGTGCCAGCAGCCAAGATGCCACAGCCGCTAACTATGGCTACACCTTC. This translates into CASSQDATAANYGYTF.

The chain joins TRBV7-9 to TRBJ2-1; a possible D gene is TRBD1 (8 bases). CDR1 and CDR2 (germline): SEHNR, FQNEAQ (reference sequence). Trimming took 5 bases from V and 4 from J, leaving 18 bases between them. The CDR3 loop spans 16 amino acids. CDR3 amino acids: CASSPTGGGTYNEQFF. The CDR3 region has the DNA TGTGCCAGCAGCCCTACAGGGGGGGGCACATACAATGAGCAGTTCTTC.

The DNA of the CDR3 is TGTGCCTGGAGTGTAGGGCAGGGTGTAGGCTACACCTTC. Translation gives CAWSVGQGVGYTF. The chain is built from TRBV30 and TRBJ1-2; possible D gene TRBD1, 5 bases. Trimming took 0 bases from V and 8 from J, leaving 13 bases between them. This CDR3 region has 13 residues. CDR1 GTSNPN and CDR2 SVGIG come from the germline V gene (reference sequence).

CDR3 protein: CASSSQTGSSGEKLFF. The CDR3 coding sequence is TGTGCCAGCAGCTCACAAACAGGGTCCTCGGGTGAAAAACTGTTTTTT. V usage is TRBV7-2 and J usage is TRBJ1-4; TRBD1 is a possible D gene (6 bases). With 4 bases removed from V and 7 bases from J, the gap between germline ends came to 19 bases. The CDR3 totals 16 residues. Looked up from germline, CDR1 is SGHTA and CDR2 is FQGNSA. The full variable domain, in which reference TRBV7-2 and TRBJ1-4 provide the parts outside the CDR3, is GAGVSQSPSNKVTEKGKDVELRCDPISGHTALYWYRQSLGQGLEFLIYFQGNSAPDKSGLPSDRFSAERTGGSVSTLTIQRTQQEDSAVYLCASSSQTGSSGEKLFFGSGTQLSVL.

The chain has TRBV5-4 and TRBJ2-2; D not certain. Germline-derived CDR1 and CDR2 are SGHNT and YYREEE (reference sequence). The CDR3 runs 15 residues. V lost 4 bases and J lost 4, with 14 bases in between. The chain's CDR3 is CASSLAGNPTGELFF. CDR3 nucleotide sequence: TGTGCCAGCAGCCTGGCAGGAAATCCCACCGGGGAGCTGTTTTTT.

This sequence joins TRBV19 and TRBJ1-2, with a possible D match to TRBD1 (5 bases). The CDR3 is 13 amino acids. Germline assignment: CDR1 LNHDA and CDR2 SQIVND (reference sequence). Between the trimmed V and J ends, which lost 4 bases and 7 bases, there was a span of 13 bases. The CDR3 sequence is CASSRGGAGGYTF. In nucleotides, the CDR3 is TGTGCCAGTAGTAGGGGAGGGGCCGGTGGCTACACCTTC.

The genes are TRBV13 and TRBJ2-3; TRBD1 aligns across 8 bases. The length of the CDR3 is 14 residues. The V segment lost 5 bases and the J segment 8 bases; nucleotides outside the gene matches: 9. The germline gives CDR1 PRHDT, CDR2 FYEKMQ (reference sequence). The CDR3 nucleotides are TGTGCCAGCAGCCCCGAAAGGACAGGGCGTACGCAGTATTTT. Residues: CASSPERTGRTQYF.

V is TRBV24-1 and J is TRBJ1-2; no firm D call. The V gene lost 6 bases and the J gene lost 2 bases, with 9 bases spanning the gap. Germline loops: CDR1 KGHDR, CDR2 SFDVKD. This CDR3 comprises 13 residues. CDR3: CATSSPGNYGYTF. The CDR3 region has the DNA TGTGCCACCAGTAGTCCGGGAAACTATGGCTACACCTTC.

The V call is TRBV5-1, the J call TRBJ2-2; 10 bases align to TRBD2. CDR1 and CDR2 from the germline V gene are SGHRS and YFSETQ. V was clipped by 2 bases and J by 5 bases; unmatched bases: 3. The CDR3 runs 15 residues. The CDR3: CASSFLAGVTGELFF. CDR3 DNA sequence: TGCGCCAGCAGCTTTCTAGCGGGAGTTACCGGGGAGCTGTTTTTT.

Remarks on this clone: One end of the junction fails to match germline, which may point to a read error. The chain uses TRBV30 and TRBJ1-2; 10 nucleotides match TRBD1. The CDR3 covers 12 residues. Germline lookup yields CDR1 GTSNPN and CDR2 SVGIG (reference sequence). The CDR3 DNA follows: TGTGCCTGGAGAGCCGACAGGGGGCCCCACTCCTTC. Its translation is CAWRADRGPHSF.

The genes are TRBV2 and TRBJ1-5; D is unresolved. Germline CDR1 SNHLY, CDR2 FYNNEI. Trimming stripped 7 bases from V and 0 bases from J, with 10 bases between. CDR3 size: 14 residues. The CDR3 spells CASTRVPSNQPQHF. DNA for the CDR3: TGTGCCAGCACTAGAGTCCCTAGCAATCAGCCCCAGCATTTT.

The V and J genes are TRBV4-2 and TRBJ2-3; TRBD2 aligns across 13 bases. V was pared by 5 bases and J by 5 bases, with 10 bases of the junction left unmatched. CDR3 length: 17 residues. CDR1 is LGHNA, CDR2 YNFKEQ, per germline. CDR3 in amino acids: CASSAALAGGPRDTQYF. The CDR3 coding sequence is TGTGCCAGCAGCGCAGCACTAGCGGGGGGGCCGAGAGATACGCAGTATTTT.

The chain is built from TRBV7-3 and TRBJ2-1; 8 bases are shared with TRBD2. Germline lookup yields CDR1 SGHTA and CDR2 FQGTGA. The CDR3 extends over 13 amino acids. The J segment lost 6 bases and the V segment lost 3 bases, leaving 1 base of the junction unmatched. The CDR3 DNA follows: TGTGCCAGCAGCTTGACTAGCGTCAATGAGCAGTTCTTC. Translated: CASSLTSVNEQFF. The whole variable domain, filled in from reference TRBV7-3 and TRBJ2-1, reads GAGVSQTPSNKVTEKGKYVELRCDPISGHTALYWYRQSLGQGPEFLIYFQGTGAADDSGLPNDRFFAVRPEGSVSTLKIQRTERGDSAVYLCASSLTSVNEQFFGPGTRLTVL.